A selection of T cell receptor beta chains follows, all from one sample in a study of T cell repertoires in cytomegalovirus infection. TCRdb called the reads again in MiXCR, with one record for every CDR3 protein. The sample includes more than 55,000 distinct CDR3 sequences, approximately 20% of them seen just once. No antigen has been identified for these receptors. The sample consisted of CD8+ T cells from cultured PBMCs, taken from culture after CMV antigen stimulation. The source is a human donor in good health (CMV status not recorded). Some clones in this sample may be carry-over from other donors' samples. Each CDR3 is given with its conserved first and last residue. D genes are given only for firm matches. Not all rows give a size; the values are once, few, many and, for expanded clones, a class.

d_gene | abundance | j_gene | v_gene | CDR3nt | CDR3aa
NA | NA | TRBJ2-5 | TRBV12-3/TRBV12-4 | TGTGCCAGCAGTTTTCCCGGACAGCAAGAGACCCAGTACTTC | CASSFPGQQETQYF
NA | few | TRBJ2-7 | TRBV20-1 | TGCAGTGCGACCCGACAGGACCCCTACGAGCAGTACTTC | CSATRQDPYEQYF
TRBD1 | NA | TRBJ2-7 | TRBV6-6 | TGTGCCAGCAGTAATCGGGACAGCCACTACGAGCAGTACTTC | CASSNRDSHYEQYF
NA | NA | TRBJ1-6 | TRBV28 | TGTGCCAGCAGTGACAGGTCCTATAATTCACCCCTCCACTTT | CASSDRSYNSPLHF
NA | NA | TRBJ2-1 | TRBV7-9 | TGTGCCAGCAGCTTAGCTGGGGTCTACAATGATCAGTTCTTC | CASSLAGVYNDQFF
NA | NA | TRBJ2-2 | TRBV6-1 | TGTGCCAGCAGTGAATCTCCAGGCGCCACCGGGGAGCTGTTTTTT | CASSESPGATGELFF
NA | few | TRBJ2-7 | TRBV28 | TGTGCCAGCAGGACCTTGGAAACCCTCGAACCCTACGAGCAGTACTTC | CASRTLETLEPYEQYF
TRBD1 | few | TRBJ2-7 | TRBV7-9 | TGTGCCAGCAGCTCCCTACTCGACAGGGACCCCTACGAGCAGTACTTC | CASSSLLDRDPYEQYF
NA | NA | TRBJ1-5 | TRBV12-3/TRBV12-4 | TGTGCCAGCAGTTCTCTATATAGCAATCAGCCCCAGCATTTT | CASSSLYSNQPQHF
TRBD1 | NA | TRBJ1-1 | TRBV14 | TGTGCCAGCAGCCAAGATCCGGGGACAGGGGTCCCCACTGAAGCTTTCTTT | CASSQDPGTGVPTEAFF
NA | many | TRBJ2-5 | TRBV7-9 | TGTGCCAGCACCTCCTCGTCGGGTGTTGGTTTTGGGACCCAGTACTTC | CASTSSSGVGFGTQYF
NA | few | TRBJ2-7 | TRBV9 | TGTGCCAGCAGCGCGCGGACAGATGCCTACGAGCAGTACTTC | CASSARTDAYEQYF
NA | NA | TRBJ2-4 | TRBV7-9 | TGTGCCAGCACCTCGACCGGAGGGGGGAACATTCAGTACTTC | CASTSTGGGNIQYF
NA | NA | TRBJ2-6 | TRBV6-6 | TGTGCCAGCGGTTTGGGGGCCAACGTCCTGACTTTC | CASGLGANVLTF
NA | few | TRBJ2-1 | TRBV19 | TGTGCCAGTAGTATGGGCCATAAAGGAGAGCAGTTCTTC | CASSMGHKGEQFF
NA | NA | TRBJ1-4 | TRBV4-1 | TGCGCCAGCAGCCAAGTCCAGGGGCCTGGCGGAAAACTGTTTTTT | CASSQVQGPGGKLFF
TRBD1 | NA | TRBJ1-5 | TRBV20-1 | TGCAGTGCTAGAGGACCAGAACAGGGGGACAATCAGCCCCAGCATTTT | CSARGPEQGDNQPQHF